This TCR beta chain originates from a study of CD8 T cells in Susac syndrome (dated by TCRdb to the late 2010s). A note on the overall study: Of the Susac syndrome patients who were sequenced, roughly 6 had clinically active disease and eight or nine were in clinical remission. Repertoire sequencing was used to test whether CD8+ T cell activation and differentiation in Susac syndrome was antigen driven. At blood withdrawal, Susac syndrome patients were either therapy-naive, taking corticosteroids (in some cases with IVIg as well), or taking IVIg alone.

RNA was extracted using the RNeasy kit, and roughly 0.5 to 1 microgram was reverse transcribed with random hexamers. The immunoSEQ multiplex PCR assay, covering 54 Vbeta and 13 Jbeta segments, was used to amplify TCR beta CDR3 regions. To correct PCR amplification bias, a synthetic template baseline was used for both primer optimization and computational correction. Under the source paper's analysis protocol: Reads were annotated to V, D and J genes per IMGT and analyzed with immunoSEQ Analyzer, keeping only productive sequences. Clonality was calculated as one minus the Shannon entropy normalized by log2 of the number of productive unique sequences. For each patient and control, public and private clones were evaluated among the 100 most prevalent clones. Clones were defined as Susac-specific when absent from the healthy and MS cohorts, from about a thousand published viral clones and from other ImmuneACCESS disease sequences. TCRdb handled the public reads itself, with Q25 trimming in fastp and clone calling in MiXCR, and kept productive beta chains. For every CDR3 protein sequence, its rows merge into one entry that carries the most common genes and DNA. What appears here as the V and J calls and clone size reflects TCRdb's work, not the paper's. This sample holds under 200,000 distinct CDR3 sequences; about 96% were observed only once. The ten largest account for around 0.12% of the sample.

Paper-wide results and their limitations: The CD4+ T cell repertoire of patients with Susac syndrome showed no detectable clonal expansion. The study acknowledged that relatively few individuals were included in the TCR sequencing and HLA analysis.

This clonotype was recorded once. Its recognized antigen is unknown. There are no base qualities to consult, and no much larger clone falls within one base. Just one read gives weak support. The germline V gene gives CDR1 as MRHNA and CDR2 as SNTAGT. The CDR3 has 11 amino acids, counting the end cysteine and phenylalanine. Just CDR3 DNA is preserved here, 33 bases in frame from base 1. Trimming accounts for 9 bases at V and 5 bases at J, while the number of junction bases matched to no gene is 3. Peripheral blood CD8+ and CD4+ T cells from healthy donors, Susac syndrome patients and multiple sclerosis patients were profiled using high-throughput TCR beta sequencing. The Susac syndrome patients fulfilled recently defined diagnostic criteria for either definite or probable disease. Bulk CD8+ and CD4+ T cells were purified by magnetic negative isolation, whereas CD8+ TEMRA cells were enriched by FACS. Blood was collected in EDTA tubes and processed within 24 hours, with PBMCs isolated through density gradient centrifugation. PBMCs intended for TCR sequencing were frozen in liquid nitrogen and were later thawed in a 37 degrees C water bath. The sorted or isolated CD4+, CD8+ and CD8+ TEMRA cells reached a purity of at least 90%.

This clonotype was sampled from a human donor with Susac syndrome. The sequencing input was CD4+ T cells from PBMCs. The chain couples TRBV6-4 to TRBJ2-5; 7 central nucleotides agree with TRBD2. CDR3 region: CARAGEETQYF. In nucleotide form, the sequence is TGTGCCAGGGCGGGGGAGGAGACCCAGTACTTC.